This T cell receptor beta chain was documented in a study of CD8 T cells in Susac syndrome. With random hexamers, about 0.5 to 1 ug RNA was reverse transcribed. One entry per CDR3 protein, called by TCRdb with MiXCR from the immunoSEQ multiplex PCR reads. Found here are 200,000 or so distinct CDR3 sequences, approximately 94% of them singletons; the top ten hold 0.09% to 0.1%. This clonotype was observed once. The germline V gene encodes CDR1 SGDLS and CDR2 YYNGEE. CDR3 length: 15 amino acids. With V trimmed by 3 bases and J by 5 bases, 4 bases remained unmatched. Sequenced sample: CD4+ T cells from PBMCs. The receptor was derived from a human donor with Susac syndrome. The chain links TRBV9 to TRBJ1-6; TRBD1 aligns across 8 bases. The CDR3 bases are TGTGCCAGCAGCGGACCGGGACAGGATAATTCACCCCTCCACTTT. Protein: CASSGPGQDNSPLHF.